The 10 T cell receptor beta chains presented below share a single source sample, sequenced in a study of T cells in women clearing cervical HPV infection. Sequencing was performed with immunoSEQ multiplex PCR; in TCRdb, only in-frame clones are kept and a portion is missing. The listing contains roughly 18,000 clones. Sequencing input: blood buffy coat. Receptors were obtained from a woman aged 18 to 75 with a cervical HPV16 infection that either progressed to CIN3+ or cleared (not recorded which).

On this clone: The sequence runs out 3 residues before the end of the CDR3; the remainder is reconstructed from the germline J gene. The rearrangement uses TRBV5-1 and TRBJ1-4; 7 nucleotides match TRBD1. The trim removed 0 bases at V and 2 bases at J, leaving 4 bases unmatched. Germline-derived CDR1 and CDR2 are SGHRS and YFSETQ. The CDR3 covers 16 residues. CDR3 loop: CASSLEMTGTNEKLFF. The DNA read from the CDR3 is TGCGCCAGCAGCTTGGAGATGACAGGGACTAATGAAAAA.

The sequenced CDR3 bases are TGTGCCAGCAGCTTACGGGGCACTGAA. Its protein product is CASSLRGTE. From start to end, the CDR3 is CASSLRGTEAFF. The genes are TRBV7-8 and TRBJ1-1; D is unclear. The read comes to an end 3 residues before the CDR3 does, leaving the germline J gene to fill in the end. The CDR3 is 12 amino acids. V shed 2 bases and J shed 4 bases, with 5 bases lying between them. Germline loops: CDR1 SGHVS, CDR2 FQNEAQ.

Concerning this clone itself: With the read ending 3 residues before the CDR3 end, the germline J gene is used to fill in that end. The chain recombines TRBV6-4 with TRBJ1-2; tentative D call: TRBD1 (5 bases). The CDR3 totals 12 residues. Between the trimmed V and J ends, which lost 7 bases and 6 bases, there was a span of 12 bases. Germline CDR1 is MRHNA and CDR2 is SNTAGT. CDR3 sequence reads: CASKGTGDGYTF. CDR3 DNA, as far as it was read: TGTGCCAGCAAAGGGACTGGAGATGGC.

Note on this clone: Coverage ceases 3 residues before the CDR3 finishes, and the germline J gene fills in the end. The chain uses TRBV2 and TRBJ1-5; tentatively, D is TRBD1 (5 bases). V shed 8 bases and J shed 0 bases, with 20 bases lying between them. The CDR3 has 17 residues. Per the germline V gene, CDR1 is SNHLY and CDR2 is FYNNEI. CDR3 loop: CASSGLERATSNQPQHF. CDR3 DNA (partial): TGTGCCAGCTCAGGGTTGGAGAGGGCCACTAGCAATCAGCCC. Using reference TRBV2 and TRBJ1-5 for the parts outside the CDR3, the full variable domain is EPEVTQTPSHQVTQMGQEVILRCVPISNHLYFYWYRQILGQKVEFLVSFYNNEISEKSEIFDDQFSVERPDGSNFTLKIRSTKLEDSAMYFCASSGLERATSNQPQHFGDGTRLSIL.

Remarks on this clone: The read is 3 residues too short to cover the CDR3 end, so that end is filled in from the germline J gene. The chain links TRBV28 to TRBJ1-5; TRBD1 matches 8 bases. The CDR3 totals 14 residues. Germline V gene lookup returns CDR1 MDHEN and CDR2 SYDVKM. Trimming removed 4 bases from V and 7 bases from J; junction bases left unmatched: 6. The sequenced CDR3 bases are TGTGCCAGCAGTTCCGGACAGGGAAGACAGCCC. Residues: CASSSGQGRQP. The entire CDR3 protein is CASSSGQGRQPQHF.

Notes on this clone: From the germline J gene comes the end of the CDR3, since the read stops 3 residues before it. This rearrangement joins TRBV12-5 to TRBJ1-2; D not resolved. The CDR3 covers 11 residues. Germline values: CDR1 LGHNT, CDR2 FRNRAP. The CDR3 bases that were read are TGTGCTAGTGCCGAGAGCTCGGGC. Translating gives CASAESSG. The full CDR3 sequence reads CASAESSGYTF.

A note on this clone: Read coverage stops 3 residues before the CDR3 terminus; the germline J gene supplies the remainder. V and J are TRBV5-4 and TRBJ1-1; D is undetermined. V was cut by 0 bases and J by 1 base, with 7 bases left in between. This CDR3 is 14 amino acids long. Germline V lookup: CDR1 SGHNT, CDR2 YYREEE (reference sequence). The sequenced CDR3 bases are TGTGCCAGCAGCTTGGAACTTTCGAACACTGAA. Protein sequence: CASSLELSNTE. The whole CDR3 sequence reads CASSLELSNTEAFF.

A note on this clone: The CDR3 end is not reached by the read, which stops 3 residues before it; the germline J gene fills it in. The rearrangement uses TRBV2 and TRBJ1-4; 9 bases line up with TRBD1. This CDR3 region has 14 residues. After removal of 6 bases from V and 5 bases from J, the junction contained 4 bases not matched to a gene. Germline V CDR1 and CDR2: SNHLY, FYNNEI. The CDR3 sequence: CASRRQGVNEKLFF. CDR3 bases read: TGTGCCAGCAGAAGACAGGGGGTAAATGAAAAA.

As regards this clone: The read stops 3 residues short of the end of the CDR3; the missing end is completed from the germline J gene. The chain joins TRBV5-1 to TRBJ1-6; D is ambiguous. V lost 5 bases and J lost 6, with 18 bases in between. There are 16 residues in the CDR3. Germline CDR1 is SGHRS and CDR2 is YFSETQ. The CDR3 DNA, read in part, is TGCGCCAGCAGGTCGGAACAGAGGTCTTTTAATTCACCC. The encoded protein is CASRSEQRSFNSP. The CDR3 reads in full as CASRSEQRSFNSPLHF.

With respect to this clone: The read ends 3 residues shy of where the CDR3 ends; the end is completed using the germline J gene. This chain connects TRBV9 to TRBJ2-2; D is unclear. The CDR3 is made up of 13 amino acids. The germline V and J ends were trimmed by 1 base and 5 bases, with 6 bases remaining between them. Germline V lookup: CDR1 SGDLS, CDR2 YYNGEE. CDR3 region: CASSVINTGELFF. Incomplete CDR3 DNA: TGTGCCAGCAGCGTAATAAATACCGGGGAG. The whole variable domain, remainder taken from reference TRBV9 and TRBJ2-2, is DSGVTQTPKHLITATGQRVTLRCSPRSGDLSVYWYQQSLDQGLQFLIQYYNGEERAKGNILERFSAQQFPDLHSELNLSSLELGDSALYFCASSVINTGELFFGEGSRLTVL.